This is a list of T cell receptor beta chains from one sample in a study of blood T cell repertoires in COVID-19. TCRdb's copy holds only in-frame clones and misses some; the assay was immunoSEQ multiplex PCR. This sample has tens of thousands of clones, with 90% found just once. The material sequenced was peripheral blood. Receptors originate from a man aged 35 to 55 with acute or convalescent COVID-19. CDR3s include the opening cysteine and the closing phenylalanine or tryptophan. The D gene is left open where the match is weak. Where a row states a size, it is once, few, many or the class of an expanded clone; other rows omit it.

V gene	J gene	clone size	D gene	CDR3 DNA	CDR3 protein
TRBV4-1	TRBJ2-7	-	TRBD1	TGCGCCAGCAGCTTCGACAGGGCAGGGATCTACGAGCAGTACTTC	CASSFDRAGIYEQYF
TRBV2	TRBJ1-3	-	-	TGTGCCAGCACCGGGTACCCCTCTGGAAACACCATATATTTT	CASTGYPSGNTIYF
TRBV6-5	TRBJ2-7	-	TRBD2	TGTGCCGGCGGACTAGCGGGAGGGCAAGCCTACGAGCAGTACTTC	CAGGLAGGQAYEQYF
TRBV27	TRBJ1-2	-	-	TGTGCCAGCGCGGGCCAGAACTATGGCTACACCTTC	CASAGQNYGYTF
TRBV7-9	TRBJ1-5	-	TRBD1	TGTGCCAGCAGCCGGACAGGGGAAAATCAGCCCCAGCATTTT	CASSRTGENQPQHF
TRBV18	TRBJ2-7	-	TRBD2	TGTGCCAGCTCACTAAAGCTAGCGGGAGGATCCTACGAGCAGTACTTC	CASSLKLAGGSYEQYF
TRBV7-2	TRBJ2-7	-	-	TGTGCCAGCAGCTTGAACCAGGTCCTCTCCTACGAGCAGTACTTC	CASSLNQVLSYEQYF
TRBV15	TRBJ1-5	-	-	TGTGCCACCAGCGCGTCCGAGGCTTGGCAGCCCCAGCATTTT	CATSASEAWQPQHF
TRBV11-3	TRBJ2-1	-	TRBD2	TGTGCCAGCAGCCGTAGCGGGAGGAGCAATGAGCAGTTCTTC	CASSRSGRSNEQFF
TRBV11-2	TRBJ2-7	once	TRBD2	TGTGCCAGCAGCTTAGTAGCGGGGATTTCCCACGAGCAGTACTTC	CASSLVAGISHEQYF
TRBV6-1	TRBJ2-1	-	TRBD2	TGTGCCAGCAGTGCCTACGGGACTAGCGGAGGAACCTACAATGAGCAGTTCTTC	CASSAYGTSGGTYNEQFF
TRBV2	TRBJ1-5	-	TRBD1	TGTGCCAGTAGGCCGGGACAGCTAAATCAGCCCCAGCATTTT	CASRPGQLNQPQHF
TRBV11-2	TRBJ2-7	-	-	TGTGCCAGCAGCTTAGATCAGGGGGCGGGAGTCTTCTACGAGCAGTACTTC	CASSLDQGAGVFYEQYF
TRBV27	TRBJ1-6	-	TRBD1	TGTGCCAGCAGTTTGGACAGGGGTAATTCACCCCTCCACTTT	CASSLDRGNSPLHF
TRBV10-2	TRBJ1-6	-	TRBD1	TGCGCCAGCTACGGGACAGGGGTCAGCTCCTATAATTCACCCCTCCACTTT	CASYGTGVSSYNSPLHF